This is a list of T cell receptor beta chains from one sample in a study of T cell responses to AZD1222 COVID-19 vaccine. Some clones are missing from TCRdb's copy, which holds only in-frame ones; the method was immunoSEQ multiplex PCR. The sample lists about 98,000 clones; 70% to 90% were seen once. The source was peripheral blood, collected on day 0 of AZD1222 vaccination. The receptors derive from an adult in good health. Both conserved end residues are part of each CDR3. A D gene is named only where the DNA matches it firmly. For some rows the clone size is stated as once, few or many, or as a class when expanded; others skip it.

CASSLGSGGWGEQYF,TGTGCCAGCAGCTTAGGGTCGGGAGGATGGGGCGAGCAGTACTTC,TRBD2,TRBJ2-7,15,few,TRBV7-2
CASSPGGRAKTQYF,TGTGCCAGCAGTCCCGGGGGGAGGGCGAAGACCCAGTACTTC,TRBD2,TRBJ2-5,14,NA,TRBV6-5
CASGRDSRDTQYF,TGTGCCAGCGGCCGCGATTCTAGAGATACGCAGTATTTT,NA,TRBJ2-3,13,NA,TRBV6-5
CASSKRGVLADYNEQFF,TGTGCCAGCAGCAAAAGGGGAGTCCTAGCGGATTACAATGAGCAGTTCTTC,TRBD2,TRBJ2-1,17,few,TRBV7-9
CASSGGPGGSEAFF,TGTGCCAGCAGCGGCGGCCCGGGTGGTTCTGAAGCTTTCTTT,NA,TRBJ1-1,14,NA,TRBV28
CASSVAPTNEKLFF,TGTGCCAGCAGCGTAGCCCCAACTAATGAAAAACTGTTTTTT,NA,TRBJ1-4,14,once,TRBV9
CASSPAGSSGNTIYF,TGTGCCAGCAGCCCAGCCGGAAGCTCTGGAAACACCATATATTTT,NA,TRBJ1-3,15,NA,TRBV11-2
CASSLRSGGAKYTF,TGTGCCAGCAGCTTAAGGTCAGGGGGCGCGAAGTACACCTTC,TRBD1,TRBJ1-2,14,NA,TRBV11-2
CASSLYGNTEAFF,TGTGCCAGCAGCTTATATGGGAACACTGAAGCTTTCTTT,NA,TRBJ1-1,13,NA,TRBV7-9
CASSLAPLNYGYTF,TGCGCCAGCAGCTTGGCGCCACTAAACTATGGCTACACCTTC,NA,TRBJ1-2,14,NA,TRBV5-1
CSVGTFSYEQYF,TGCAGCGTTGGGACTTTCTCCTACGAGCAGTACTTC,NA,TRBJ2-7,12,NA,TRBV29-1
CASSFQGPVEKLFF,TGTGCCAGCAGTTTTCAGGGGCCCGTTGAAAAACTGTTTTTT,NA,TRBJ1-4,14,few,TRBV28
CASSLWGGRTDTQYF,TGTGCCAGCAGCTTATGGGGGGGTCGCACAGATACGCAGTATTTT,TRBD2,TRBJ2-3,15,once,TRBV7-3
CASSSAGDRSSYEQYF,TGTGCCAGCAGTTCCGCGGGGGACAGGAGCTCCTACGAGCAGTACTTC,NA,TRBJ2-7,16,NA,TRBV6-2/TRBV6-3
CASSLGLAGGDEQFF,TGTGCCAGCAGTCTCGGACTAGCGGGGGGGGATGAGCAGTTCTTC,TRBD2,TRBJ2-1,15,NA,TRBV7-9
CASSLDNYLGYEQYF,TGTGCCAGCAGCTTAGATAACTATCTAGGCTACGAGCAGTACTTC,NA,TRBJ2-7,15,NA,TRBV11-2
CASSRSGLETGELFF,TGTGCCAGCAGCCGCAGCGGGTTGGAAACCGGGGAGCTGTTTTTT,NA,TRBJ2-2,15,once,TRBV11-3
CAISAPGGGYEQFF,TGTGCCATCAGTGCGCCCGGGGGGGGGTATGAGCAGTTCTTC,TRBD2,TRBJ2-1,14,once,TRBV10-3
CASSPPTGQAGELFF,TGTGCCAGCAGCCCACCCACAGGTCAGGCCGGGGAGCTGTTTTTT,NA,TRBJ2-2,15,NA,TRBV3-1/TRBV3-2
CAISETSGRPYNEQFF,TGTGCCATCAGTGAGACGAGCGGGAGGCCCTACAATGAGCAGTTCTTC,TRBD2,TRBJ2-1,16,few,TRBV10-3
CASSNKIGGPSNQPQHF,TGTGCCAGTAGTAATAAGATCGGGGGGCCTAGCAATCAGCCCCAGCATTTT,NA,TRBJ1-5,17,NA,TRBV19
CASSNARDTNQPQHF,TGTGCCAGTAGTAATGCGAGGGACACCAATCAGCCCCAGCATTTT,NA,TRBJ1-5,15,NA,TRBV19
CASSVAGHTLNSPLHF,TGTGCCAGCAGCGTAGCTGGGCATACTCTTAATTCACCCCTCCACTTT,NA,TRBJ1-6,16,NA,TRBV9
CAITKGGADTEAFF,TGTGCCATCACCAAAGGGGGCGCCGACACTGAAGCTTTCTTT,TRBD1,TRBJ1-1,14,NA,TRBV10-3
CATSGTSGGIRELFF,TGTGCCACCTCAGGGACTAGCGGGGGGATCAGGGAGCTGTTTTTT,TRBD2,TRBJ2-2,15,NA,TRBV27
CASSPNDRYTDTQYF,TGTGCCAGCAGCCCGAATGACAGGTACACAGATACGCAGTATTTT,NA,TRBJ2-3,15,NA,TRBV7-2
CASTTWPSGTTDTQYF,TGTGCCAGCACCACGTGGCCTAGCGGGACCACAGATACGCAGTATTTT,TRBD2,TRBJ2-3,16,once,TRBV5-5
CASSPDSSGNTIYF,TGTGCCAGCAGCCCGGACAGCTCTGGAAACACCATATATTTT,NA,TRBJ1-3,14,few,TRBV5-6
CASHKGEWNSPLHF,TGTGCCAGTCATAAAGGGGAGTGGAATTCACCCCTCCACTTT,NA,TRBJ1-6,14,NA,TRBV19
CASSPGTGVGSNQPQHF,TGTGCCAGCTCACCAGGGACAGGGGTTGGGTCCAATCAGCCCCAGCATTTT,TRBD1,TRBJ1-5,17,NA,TRBV18
CASSIPSDTQYF,TGCGCCAGCAGTATCCCGTCGGATACGCAGTATTTT,NA,TRBJ2-3,12,NA,TRBV10-2
CASIMTGKLFF,TGTGCCAGCATCATGACAGGAAAACTGTTTTTT,NA,TRBJ1-4,11,NA,TRBV6-5
CASSVALAGGGENIQYF,TGTGCCAGCAGCGTAGCACTAGCGGGAGGCGGGGAAAACATTCAGTACTTC,TRBD2,TRBJ2-4,17,NA,TRBV9
CASSYRQGDQPQHF,TGTGCCAGCAGTTACCGACAGGGAGATCAGCCCCAGCATTTT,TRBD1,TRBJ1-5,14,NA,TRBV6-5
CASSLIPNGELFF,TGTGCCAGCAGCTTAATCCCAAACGGGGAGCTGTTTTTT,NA,TRBJ2-2,13,NA,TRBV7-3
CASMGQGGSGEQFF,TGTGCCAGTATGGGACAGGGCGGGTCGGGCGAGCAGTTCTTC,TRBD1,TRBJ2-1,14,NA,TRBV19
CASSRERHTGELFF,TGTGCCAGCAGCCGTGAGAGGCATACCGGGGAGCTGTTTTTT,NA,TRBJ2-2,14,NA,TRBV6-4
CASSPGEGMVFETQYF,TGTGCCAGCAGTCCCGGGGAGGGGATGGTATTCGAGACCCAGTACTTC,TRBD2,TRBJ2-5,16,NA,TRBV6-2/TRBV6-3
CASSPRLAGRGETQYF,TGTGCCAGCAGCCCCCGGCTAGCGGGGAGGGGAGAGACCCAGTACTTC,TRBD2,TRBJ2-5,16,NA,TRBV4-2
CASSLESTSFYEQYF,TGCGCCAGCAGCTTGGAGTCGACATCATTCTACGAGCAGTACTTC,NA,TRBJ2-7,15,NA,TRBV5-1
CATGGAPYSNQPQHF,TGTGCCACCGGGGGCGCCCCTTATAGCAATCAGCCCCAGCATTTT,NA,TRBJ1-5,15,NA,TRBV11-3